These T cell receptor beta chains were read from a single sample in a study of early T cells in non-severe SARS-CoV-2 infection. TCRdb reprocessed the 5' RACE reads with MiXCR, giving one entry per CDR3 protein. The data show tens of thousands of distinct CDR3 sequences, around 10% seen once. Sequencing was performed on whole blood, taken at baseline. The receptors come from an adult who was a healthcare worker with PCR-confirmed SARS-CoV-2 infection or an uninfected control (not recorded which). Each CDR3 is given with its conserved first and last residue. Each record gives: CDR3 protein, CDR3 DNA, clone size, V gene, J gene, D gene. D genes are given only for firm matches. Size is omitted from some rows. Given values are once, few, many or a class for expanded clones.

CASSLGMTLSYNEQFF,TGTGCCAGCAGCTTAGGTATGACGTTAAGCTACAATGAGCAGTTCTTC,many,TRBV11-2,TRBJ2-1,-
CSVPHPGPVDYGYTF,TGCAGCGTCCCCCACCCGGGACCGGTAGACTATGGCTACACCTTC,-,TRBV29-1,TRBJ1-2,-
CATLKNYGYTF,TGTGCCACCCTTAAAAACTATGGCTACACCTTC,many,TRBV6-5,TRBJ1-2,-
CASSPEVRNTIYF,TGTGCCAGCTCACCGGAGGTGAGAAACACCATATATTTT,few,TRBV18,TRBJ1-3,-
CASSGTYGYTF,TGTGCCAGCAGCGGGACATATGGCTACACCTTC,-,TRBV12-3/TRBV12-4,TRBJ1-2,-
CASSPSPDISAYGYTF,TGCGCCAGCAGCCCGAGTCCGGACATTTCAGCCTATGGCTACACCTTC,few,TRBV5-1,TRBJ1-2,-
CASSPHSGQGDGEQFF,TGTGCCAGCAGCCCCCATTCGGGACAGGGAGACGGTGAGCAGTTCTTC,many,TRBV6-2/TRBV6-3,TRBJ2-1,TRBD1
CASSPGGNSYEQYF,TGTGCCAGCAGCCCCGGGGGGAACTCCTACGAGCAGTACTTC,few,TRBV11-3,TRBJ2-7,TRBD2
CSVDAYRVTVDTEAFF,TGCAGCGTTGATGCCTACAGGGTAACCGTTGACACTGAAGCTTTCTTT,many,TRBV29-1,TRBJ1-1,-
CASSLPSTGAGELFF,TGTGCCAGCAGTTTACCGTCAACAGGGGCCGGGGAGCTGTTTTTT,many,TRBV27,TRBJ2-2,TRBD1
CASSPRLASTGELFF,TGTGCCAGCAGCCCCCGACTAGCGTCCACCGGGGAGCTGTTTTTT,many,TRBV11-2,TRBJ2-2,TRBD2
CASSLAGTPNTEAFF,TGTGCCAGCAGCCTCGCCGGGACACCAAACACTGAAGCTTTCTTT,few,TRBV12-3/TRBV12-4,TRBJ1-1,-
CASSITGGSNQPQHF,TGTGCCAGCAGCATTACAGGGGGCAGCAATCAGCCCCAGCATTTT,few,TRBV7-2,TRBJ1-5,TRBD1
CSVSDSGANVLTF,TGCAGCGTTTCAGACTCTGGGGCCAACGTCCTGACTTTC,-,TRBV29-1,TRBJ2-6,-
CASSLRGKNTGELFF,TGTGCCAGCAGCTTGAGGGGGAAAAACACCGGGGAGCTGTTTTTT,many,TRBV13,TRBJ2-2,-
CASSRISGQNTDTQYF,TGTGCCAGCAGCCGGATATCGGGACAGAACACAGATACGCAGTATTTT,-,TRBV4-2,TRBJ2-3,TRBD1
CASSLGQGGTGELFF,TGTGCCAGCAGTCTAGGACAGGGCGGCACCGGGGAGCTGTTTTTT,many,TRBV2,TRBJ2-2,TRBD1
CSVRDTGELFF,TGCAGCGTTCGGGACACCGGGGAGCTGTTTTTT,-,TRBV29-1,TRBJ2-2,-
CASSYPTAGGPDTQYF,TGTGCCAGCAGTTACCCCACTGCGGGGGGGCCAGATACGCAGTATTTT,few,TRBV6-2/TRBV6-3,TRBJ2-3,TRBD2
CAAEGQGLINEQFF,TGTGCCGCCGAGGGACAGGGGTTAATAAATGAGCAGTTCTTC,-,TRBV6-4,TRBJ2-1,TRBD1
CSSAGALGTEAFF,TGCAGCTCCGCGGGGGCTCTTGGCACTGAAGCTTTCTTT,-,TRBV29-1,TRBJ1-1,-
CASSYPTERYEQYF,TGTGCCAGCAGTTACCCGACAGAAAGATACGAGCAGTACTTC,few,TRBV6-2/TRBV6-3,TRBJ2-7,-
CASSERTGVTYGYTF,TGTGCCAGCAGCGAAAGGACAGGGGTTACCTATGGCTACACCTTC,few,TRBV11-1,TRBJ1-2,TRBD1
CASSSSTGNTEAFF,TGTGCCAGCAGCTCGTCGACAGGGAACACTGAAGCTTTCTTT,-,TRBV7-6,TRBJ1-1,-
CASSLVSAEANEKLFF,TGTGCCAGCAGCTTAGTGAGTGCGGAGGCTAATGAAAAACTGTTTTTT,many,TRBV7-2,TRBJ1-4,-
CASSTGGPRDEQYF,TGCGCCAGCAGCACTGGAGGCCCCCGCGACGAGCAGTACTTC,few,TRBV5-1,TRBJ2-7,-
CASSPEGTGVYGYTF,TGTGCCAGCAGCCCGGAAGGGACAGGGGTCTATGGCTACACCTTC,few,TRBV7-2,TRBJ1-2,TRBD1
CSVEDASGGSHLSYNEQFF,TGCAGCGTTGAGGACGCTAGCGGGGGTTCCCACCTATCCTACAATGAGCAGTTCTTC,many,TRBV29-1,TRBJ2-1,TRBD2
CASTNRGGNTGELFF,TGTGCCAGCACCAACAGGGGCGGGAACACCGGGGAGCTGTTTTTT,few,TRBV7-2,TRBJ2-2,TRBD1
CASSPPAGQAGNTIYF,TGTGCCAGCTCACCACCGGCGGGACAGGCTGGAAACACCATATATTTT,many,TRBV18,TRBJ1-3,TRBD1
CSGSDYSYEQYF,TGCAGCGGGTCAGACTACTCCTACGAGCAGTACTTC,-,TRBV29-1,TRBJ2-7,-
CASHLRDSYGYTF,TGTGCCAGCCATCTCCGGGACAGCTATGGCTACACCTTC,-,TRBV2,TRBJ1-2,TRBD1
CASSEGSAGTNSNTEAFF,TGTGCCAGCAGTGAAGGGAGTGCAGGGACCAATTCGAACACTGAAGCTTTCTTT,-,TRBV2,TRBJ1-1,-
CSAEGRAQETQYF,TGCAGTGCTGAGGGGAGGGCCCAAGAGACCCAGTACTTC,-,TRBV20-1,TRBJ2-5,TRBD2
CASSLYRETQYF,TGCGCCAGCAGCTTATATCGCGAGACCCAGTACTTC,few,TRBV5-1,TRBJ2-5,-
CASSWILYYEQYF,TGTGCCAGCAGTTGGATCCTCTACTACGAGCAGTACTTC,few,TRBV7-2,TRBJ2-7,-
CASSVHFSPQHF,TGTGCCAGCAGTGTACACTTCAGCCCCCAGCATTTT,many,TRBV12-3/TRBV12-4,TRBJ1-5,-
CASSSPGLAGGNEQFF,TGTGCCAGCAGTTCTCCGGGACTAGCGGGAGGCAATGAGCAGTTCTTC,many,TRBV12-3/TRBV12-4,TRBJ2-1,TRBD2
CASSLIGNRGLSYEQYF,TGTGCCAGCAGCTTAATCGGGAACAGGGGGCTCTCCTACGAGCAGTACTTC,many,TRBV7-2,TRBJ2-7,TRBD1
CASSSPRQGLTYEQYF,TGTGCCAGCAGCTCCCCTCGACAGGGTCTGACCTACGAGCAGTACTTC,few,TRBV7-9,TRBJ2-7,TRBD1
CSVGGAGRTYEQYF,TGCAGCGTTGGGGGGGCAGGGCGTACCTACGAGCAGTACTTC,-,TRBV29-1,TRBJ2-7,-
CASSRGTSETQYF,TGCGCCAGCAGCAGAGGTACGAGTGAGACCCAGTACTTC,-,TRBV5-1,TRBJ2-5,-
CASSVGRGTYEQYF,TGTGCCAGCAGTGTGGGGCGGGGGACCTACGAGCAGTACTTC,few,TRBV6-1,TRBJ2-7,TRBD2
CSASNLGQGIYEQYF,TGCAGTGCTAGCAACCTGGGACAGGGAATCTACGAGCAGTACTTC,-,TRBV20-1,TRBJ2-7,TRBD1
CASSLSGGPGNTIYF,TGTGCCAGCAGTTTATCAGGAGGGCCTGGAAACACCATATATTTT,-,TRBV12-3/TRBV12-4,TRBJ1-3,-
CARGTGSNTGELFF,TGTGCCAGGGGAACAGGGTCGAACACCGGGGAGCTGTTTTTT,-,TRBV2,TRBJ2-2,-
CASSFTGSFYNEQFF,TGTGCCAGCAGCTTTACGGGGAGTTTCTACAATGAGCAGTTCTTC,few,TRBV7-9,TRBJ2-1,-
CASSRDRMGSSNQPQHF,TGTGCCAGCAGCAGGGACAGGATGGGCTCTAGCAATCAGCCCCAGCATTTT,many,TRBV2,TRBJ1-5,TRBD1
CASSQDPDLGQGNTIYF,TGCGCCAGCAGCCAAGATCCCGACCTGGGACAAGGAAACACCATATATTTT,few,TRBV4-1,TRBJ1-3,-
CASSTKQGMNTEAFF,TGTGCCAGCAGTACGAAACAGGGGATGAACACTGAAGCTTTCTTT,many,TRBV6-6,TRBJ1-1,TRBD1